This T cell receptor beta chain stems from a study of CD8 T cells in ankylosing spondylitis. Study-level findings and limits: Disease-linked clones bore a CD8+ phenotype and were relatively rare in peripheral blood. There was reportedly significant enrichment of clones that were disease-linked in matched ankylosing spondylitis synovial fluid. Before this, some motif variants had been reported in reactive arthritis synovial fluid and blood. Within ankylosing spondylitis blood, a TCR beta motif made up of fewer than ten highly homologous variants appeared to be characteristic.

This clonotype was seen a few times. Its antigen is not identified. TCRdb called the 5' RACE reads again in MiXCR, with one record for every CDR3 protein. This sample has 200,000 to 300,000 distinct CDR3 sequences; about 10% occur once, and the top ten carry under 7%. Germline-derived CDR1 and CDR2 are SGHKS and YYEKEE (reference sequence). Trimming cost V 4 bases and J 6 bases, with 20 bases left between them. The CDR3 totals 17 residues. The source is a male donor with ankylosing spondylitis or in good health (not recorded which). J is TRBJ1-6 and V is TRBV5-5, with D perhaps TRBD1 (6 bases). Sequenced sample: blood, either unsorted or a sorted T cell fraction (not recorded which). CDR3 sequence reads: CASSNRDDRLGNSPLHF. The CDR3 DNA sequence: TGTGCCAGCAGCAACAGAGACGACAGGTTGGGTAATTCACCCCTCCACTTT. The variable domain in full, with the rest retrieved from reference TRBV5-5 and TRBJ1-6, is DAGVTQSPTHLIKTRGQQVTLRCSPISGHKSVSWYQQVLGQGPQFIFQYYEKEERGRGNFPDRFSARQFPNYSSELNVNALLLGDSALYLCASSNRDDRLGNSPLHFGNGTRLTVT.